The 28 T cell receptor beta chains in this list originate from one sample, sequenced in a study of blood T cell repertoires in COVID-19. TCRdb's copy holds only in-frame clones and misses some; the assay was immunoSEQ multiplex PCR. The sample yields over 110,000 clones, around 80% seen once. The sample taken for sequencing was peripheral blood. All receptors derive from a man aged 55-75 years with acute or convalescent COVID-19.

The sample holds one count of this clone. V gene TRBV19 combines with J gene TRBJ2-1; 10 bases are a match to TRBD1. The CDR3 loop spans 15 amino acids. V lost 3 bases, J lost 8 bases, and 7 bases stayed unmatched. Germline CDR1 is LNHDA and CDR2 is SQIVND (reference sequence). DNA for the CDR3: TGTGCCAGTAGTATCTCGGGACAGGGGCCGTATGAGCAGTTCTTC. It yields the protein CASSISGQGPYEQFF.

V usage is TRBV6-5 and J usage is TRBJ1-2; 7 positions agree with TRBD1. The germline gives CDR1 MNHEY, CDR2 SVGAGI. With 1 base clipped from V and 6 bases from J, the junction kept 8 bases outside the gene matches. CDR3 size: 15 residues. DNA of the CDR3: TGTGCCAGCAGTTACTTAGACAGGGTCGGTGATGGCTACACCTTC. Protein: CASSYLDRVGDGYTF.

The chain employs TRBV2 and TRBJ2-7, with D possibly matching TRBD2 (5 bases). Germline values: CDR1 SNHLY, CDR2 FYNNEI. V lost 2 bases and J 1 base, leaving 18 bases between the germline ends. The CDR3 is 17 residues long. This CDR3 reads CASSETGMVLSSYEQYF. In DNA, the CDR3 is TGTGCCAGCAGTGAAACGGGGATGGTCTTGAGTTCCTACGAGCAGTACTTC.

The J gene is TRBJ2-1, the V gene TRBV4-3, with D maybe TRBD2 (6 bases). Per germline, CDR1 LGHNA and CDR2 YSLEER. V was clipped by 0 bases and J by 1 base, with 10 bases between them. The CDR3 spans 16 residues. CDR3 DNA: TGCGCCAGCAGCCAAGATCTGGCGGGATCCTACAATGAGCAGTTCTTC. It specifies CASSQDLAGSYNEQFF.

This clone showed up just a few times. The genes are TRBV24-1 and TRBJ2-5; TRBD1 agrees at 7 bases. Germline V gene lookup returns CDR1 KGHDR and CDR2 SFDVKD. This CDR3 has 14 residues. The V segment lost 12 bases and the J segment 5 bases; nucleotides outside the gene matches: 14. The CDR3: CAVGTSTGWETQYF. Here the CDR3 DNA reads TGTGCCGTAGGGACATCGACAGGGTGGGAGACCCAGTACTTC.

The J gene is TRBJ1-6, the V gene TRBV6-6, with 8 bases that match TRBD1. Germline V CDR1 and CDR2: MNHNY, SVGAGI (reference sequence). V lost 5 bases to trimming and J lost 9 bases; unmatched junction nucleotides: 6. The CDR3 is made up of 14 amino acids. This CDR3 reads CASSRQGSSSPLHF. The CDR3 nucleotides are TGTGCCAGCAGTCGACAGGGGAGTAGTTCACCCCTCCACTTT.

The chain couples TRBV27 to TRBJ2-5; 7 bases agree with TRBD2. Germline V gene lookup returns CDR1 MNHEY and CDR2 SMNVEV (reference sequence). V lost 8 bases, J lost 5 bases, and 14 bases stayed unmatched. This CDR3 is 15 amino acids long. CDR3 residues: CASCQGWGRAETQYF. The CDR3 bases are TGTGCCAGCTGCCAAGGATGGGGGAGGGCCGAGACCCAGTACTTC.

The count of this clone is one. V usage is TRBV5-1 and J usage is TRBJ1-1; D unclear. Trimming left V 0 bases short and J 1 base short, with 10 bases between. The germline gives CDR1 SGHRS, CDR2 YFSETQ. CDR3 length equals 15 residues. The CDR3 region has the DNA TGCGCCAGCAGCTTGGAGGAGGGAAGGAACACTGAAGCTTTCTTT. Protein product: CASSLEEGRNTEAFF.

This chain joins TRBV29-1 and TRBJ2-1, with 10 nucleotides matching TRBD1. V was pared by 6 bases and J by 2 bases, with 4 bases of the junction left unmatched. Germline-derived CDR1 and CDR2 are SQVTM and ANQGSEA. The CDR3 length is 14 residues. In DNA, the CDR3 is TGCAGCGTGGGACAGGGGACGCCCTACAATGAGCAGTTCTTC. Translating gives CSVGQGTPYNEQFF.

The rearrangement joins TRBV18 to TRBJ1-1; tentative D call: TRBD1 (5 bases). This CDR3 contains 12 residues. The V gene's germline CDR1 is KGHSH and CDR2 LQKENI. Trimming took 4 bases from V and 8 from J, leaving 11 bases between them. The CDR3 loop reads CASSLRGEEAFF. For the CDR3, the DNA is TGTGCCAGCTCACTCCGGGGGGAGGAAGCTTTCTTT.

The chain recombines TRBV19 with TRBJ2-5; D is unclear. The germline V gene has CDR1 LNHDA and CDR2 SQIVND (reference sequence). CDR3 length: 14 residues. V was pared by 1 base and J by 5 bases, with 11 bases between. CDR3: CASSIAGLSETQYF. In DNA, the CDR3 is TGTGCCAGTAGTATAGCTGGGCTCTCGGAGACCCAGTACTTC.

This chain links TRBV5-8 with TRBJ2-7; D not resolved. Germline assignment: CDR1 SGHTS and CDR2 YDEGEE. V was trimmed by 4 bases and J by 0 bases, leaving 8 bases between them. This CDR3 spans 13 amino acids. The CDR3 sequence: CASSPPSSYEQYF. DNA of the CDR3: TGTGCCAGCAGCCCACCGAGCTCCTACGAGCAGTACTTC.

This clone showed up just once. The chain joins TRBV5-1 to TRBJ1-1; 7 bases agree with TRBD1. The germline gives CDR1 SGHRS, CDR2 YFSETQ. The trim removed 0 bases at V and 7 bases at J, leaving 3 bases unmatched. The CDR3 consists of 13 residues. The CDR3 here is CASSLGQGGEAFF. In nucleotides, the CDR3 is TGCGCCAGCAGCTTGGGACAGGGCGGTGAAGCTTTCTTT.

The chain has TRBV6-2 or TRBV6-3 and TRBJ1-1; D remains ambiguous. Trimming removed 5 bases from V and 4 bases from J, with 14 bases in between. Germline V gene sequence: CDR1 MNHEY, CDR2 SVGEGT. This CDR3 has 14 residues. The DNA of the CDR3 is TGTGCCAGCAGTGTACCTAGGAGAAGCACTGAAGCTTTCTTT. Its translation: CASSVPRRSTEAFF.

The chain joins TRBV7-2 to TRBJ2-2, with 8 bases lining up with TRBD2. The V gene's germline CDR1 is SGHTA and CDR2 FQGNSA. The CDR3 runs 17 residues. V lost 5 bases to trimming and J lost 0 bases; unmatched junction nucleotides: 8. The CDR3 bases are TGTGCCAGCAGCCCTAGCCTAGCGGGTGCGAACACCGGGGAGCTGTTTTTT. Translated: CASSPSLAGANTGELFF.

The V call is TRBV24-1, the J call TRBJ2-1; D is perhaps TRBD1 (8 bases). The germline gives CDR1 KGHDR, CDR2 SFDVKD. V was trimmed by 4 bases and J by 6 bases, leaving 15 bases between them. This CDR3 spans 15 amino acids. CDR3 region: CATSDPQGGINEQFF. The CDR3 DNA reads as TGTGCCACCAGTGACCCACAGGGGGGGATCAATGAGCAGTTCTTC.

This chain uses TRBV29-1 with TRBJ1-5; 8 nucleotides agree with TRBD1. The CDR3 has 13 residues. The V and J ends lost 7 bases and 4 bases, in that order; junction bases with no gene match: 6. CDR1 is SQVTM, CDR2 ANQGSEA, per germline. CDR3 in DNA: TGCAGCGGCACGACAGGGGTTAATCAGCCCCAGCATTTT. Translating it yields CSGTTGVNQPQHF.

The chain links TRBV27 to TRBJ1-1, with a tentative D call TRBD1 (5 bases). CDR1 and CDR2 from the germline V gene are MNHEY and SMNVEV (reference sequence). V lost 6 bases, J lost 0 bases, and 14 bases lay in between. CDR3 length: 15 amino acids. The chain's CDR3 is CASRTAGNLNTEAFF. CDR3 sequence (DNA): TGTGCCAGCAGGACAGCTGGAAATTTGAACACTGAAGCTTTCTTT.

This clone came up a few times. The chain joins TRBV6-5 to TRBJ2-2, with 10 bases fitting TRBD2. Losses at the gene ends were 8 bases for V and 7 bases for J; bases not matched to a gene: 7. The germline CDR1 and CDR2 sequences are MNHEY and SVGAGI. This CDR3 contains 14 residues. The CDR3 protein is CASWSGRAFGELFF. The CDR3 DNA reads TGTGCCAGCTGGAGCGGGAGGGCCTTCGGGGAGCTGTTTTTT.

With regard to this clone: The same CDR3 can be traced to other DNA sequences in this sample. The CDR3 region has the DNA TGTGCCAGCAGTTTATCGGGGGCTGGAAACACCATATATTTT. It codes for CASSLSGAGNTIYF. This chain links TRBV28 with TRBJ1-3; a possible D gene is TRBD1 (5 bases). V was cut by 1 base and J by 2 bases, with 6 bases left in between. This CDR3 has 14 amino acids. Germline V gives CDR1 MDHEN, CDR2 SYDVKM.

This chain connects TRBV10-2 to TRBJ1-2; 8 nucleotides line up with TRBD1. The CDR3 runs to 13 residues. The germline CDR1 and CDR2 sequences are WSHSY and SAAADI. The V gene end was trimmed by 7 bases and the J gene end by 4 bases; junction bases not matched to a gene: 5. The CDR3 sequence is CASTPGTGYGYTF. DNA for the CDR3: TGCGCCAGCACCCCCGGGACAGGCTATGGCTACACCTTC.

This sequence joins TRBV28 and TRBJ2-7, with TRBD2 matching over 10 bases. Germline CDR1 MDHEN, CDR2 SYDVKM. The ends lost 6 bases at V and 5 bases at J; junction bases unmatched: 7. This CDR3 comprises 14 residues. The CDR3 reads CASRTSGRANEQYF. The CDR3 nucleotides read TGTGCCAGCAGGACAAGCGGGAGGGCCAACGAGCAGTACTTC.

This clone is a singleton in its sample. This rearrangement joins TRBV4-3 to TRBJ1-2; TRBD1 agrees at 7 bases. The CDR3 is 15 amino acids. The trim removed 0 bases at V and 8 bases at J, leaving 9 bases unmatched. Germline loops: CDR1 LGHNA, CDR2 YSLEER. CDR3 loop: CASSQDHRGDGGYTF. CDR3 nucleotides: TGCGCCAGCAGCCAAGATCACAGGGGAGATGGGGGCTACACCTTC.

This chain uses TRBV9 with TRBJ2-1; the match to TRBD2 covers 15 bases. V dropped 2 bases and J dropped 7; count of bases not matched to a gene: 16. CDR3 length: 20 residues. In germline, CDR1 is SGDLS, CDR2 YYNGEE. CDR3 sequence reads: CASSVGPSSGTSGRRNEQFF. The CDR3 bases are TGTGCCAGCAGCGTCGGCCCTTCTTCCGGGACTAGCGGGAGGAGGAATGAGCAGTTCTTC.

The V and J genes are TRBV7-6 and TRBJ2-7, with D perhaps matching TRBD2 (5 bases). The V and J ends lost 1 base and 6 bases respectively, with 16 bases between them. The CDR3 consists of 15 residues. Germline V gives CDR1 SGHVS, CDR2 FNYEAQ. The CDR3 region has the DNA TGTGCCAGCAGCTTAGAGCCGCGGGTGGGCGGCGAGCAGTACTTC. This translates into CASSLEPRVGGEQYF.

The chain is built from TRBV27 and TRBJ2-7, with 8 bases fitting TRBD2. The CDR3 spans 14 residues. Germline loops: CDR1 MNHEY, CDR2 SMNVEV (reference sequence). V lost 6 bases and J lost 3; bases outside the gene matches: 7. The CDR3 bases are TGTGCCAGCAGACGGGGACTAGGGGTCTACGAGCAGTACTTC. Translation: CASRRGLGVYEQYF.

V usage is TRBV27 and J usage is TRBJ1-5; the D is unclear. Trimming took 2 bases from V and 6 from J, leaving 14 bases between them. The CDR3 is 15 amino acids. The germline V gene has CDR1 MNHEY and CDR2 SMNVEV (reference sequence). CDR3 sequence: CASSLVPLTGQPQHF. DNA for the CDR3: TGTGCCAGCAGTTTAGTGCCCCTCACCGGTCAGCCCCAGCATTTT.

The chain combines TRBV9 with TRBJ1-5, with a tentative D call TRBD1 (5 bases). Between the trimmed V and J ends, which lost 1 base and 5 bases, there was a span of 13 bases. Per germline, CDR1 SGDLS and CDR2 YYNGEE. CDR3 size: 15 residues. DNA of the CDR3: TGTGCCAGCAGCGTAAGCACAGGACGGGATCAGCCCCAGCATTTT. It specifies CASSVSTGRDQPQHF.